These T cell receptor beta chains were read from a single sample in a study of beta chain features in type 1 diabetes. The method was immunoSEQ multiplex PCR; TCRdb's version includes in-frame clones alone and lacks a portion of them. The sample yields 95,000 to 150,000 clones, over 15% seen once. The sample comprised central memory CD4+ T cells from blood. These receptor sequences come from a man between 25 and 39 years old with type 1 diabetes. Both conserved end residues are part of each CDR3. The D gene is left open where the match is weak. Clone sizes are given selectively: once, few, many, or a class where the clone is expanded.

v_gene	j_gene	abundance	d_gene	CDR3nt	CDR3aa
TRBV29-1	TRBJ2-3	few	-	TGCAGCGTTAGGCGGGGCGCAGATACGCAGTATTTT	CSVRRGADTQYF
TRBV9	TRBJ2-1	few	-	TGTGCCAGCAGCCCCCACTTGTCGGGAGATGAGCAGTTCTTC	CASSPHLSGDEQFF
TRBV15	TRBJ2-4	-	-	TGTGCCACCAGCAGAGGGACACTTGGAACTTACATTCAGTACTTC	CATSRGTLGTYIQYF
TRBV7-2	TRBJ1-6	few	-	TGTGCCAGCAGCTTCTTTCAGGGCGGTGATAATTCACCCCTCCACTTT	CASSFFQGGDNSPLHF
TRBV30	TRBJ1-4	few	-	TGTGCCTGGAGCGTCACAGGTACACATGAAAAACTGTTTTTT	CAWSVTGTHEKLFF
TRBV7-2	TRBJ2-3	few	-	TGTGCCAGCAGCGCGTGGACAGCTAGCACAGATACGCAGTATTTT	CASSAWTASTDTQYF
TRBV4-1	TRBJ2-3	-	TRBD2	TGCGCCAGCAGCCAAGCGGGCGGGGGGGCCTCAGATACGCAGTATTTT	CASSQAGGGASDTQYF
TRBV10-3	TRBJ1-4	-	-	TGTGCCATCAGTGAGTCTGTGGGGACTAATGAAAAACTGTTTTTT	CAISESVGTNEKLFF
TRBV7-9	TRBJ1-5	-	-	TGTGCCAGCAGCGACAATTATCAGCCCCAGCATTTT	CASSDNYQPQHF
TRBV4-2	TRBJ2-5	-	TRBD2	TGTGCCAGCAGCCAGATTACCGGGACTAGCGGGACCGGGGCGTATGAGACCCAGTACTTC	CASSQITGTSGTGAYETQYF
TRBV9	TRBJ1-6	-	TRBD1	TGTGCCAGCAGCGTGGTGGGACAGGGCAATTCACCCCTCCACTTT	CASSVVGQGNSPLHF
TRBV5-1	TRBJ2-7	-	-	TGCGCCAGCAGGGGACTCCGGCCCGCCGAGCAGTACTTC	CASRGLRPAEQYF
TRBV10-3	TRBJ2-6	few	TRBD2	TGTGCCATCCCCCGCGGGGGCTCTGGGGCCAACGTCCTGACTTTC	CAIPRGGSGANVLTF
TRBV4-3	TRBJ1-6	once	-	TGCGCCAGCAGCCAAGATCTCGCCGGGCCGGCAAAGGGTTCACCCCTCCACTTT	CASSQDLAGPAKGSPLHF
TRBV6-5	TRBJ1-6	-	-	TGTGCCAGCAGTTCAGATAAGGGGTACTATAATTCACCCCTCCACTTT	CASSSDKGYYNSPLHF
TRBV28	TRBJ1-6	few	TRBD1	TGTGCCACCGGACAGGGTCTCTCACCCCTCCACTTT	CATGQGLSPLHF
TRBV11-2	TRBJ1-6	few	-	TGTGCCAGCAGCTTATCTCCAGGGGATAATTCACCCCTCCACTTT	CASSLSPGDNSPLHF